The 16 T cell receptor beta chains below all came from one sample that was sequenced in a study of cytomegalovirus exposure and HLA in healthy donors. A multiplex PCR was run with 60 Vbeta primers and 13 Jbeta primers. Sequencing was performed with immunoSEQ multiplex PCR; in TCRdb, only in-frame clones are kept and a portion is missing. The sample lists some 190,000 clones, around 87% seen once, with 1% to 1.5% in the top ten. The source material was PBMCs. The receptor set was obtained from a man aged 25-45 years in good health and CMV-seronegative.

The V call is TRBV4-1, the J call TRBJ2-5; 11 bases are shared with TRBD2. Unmatched junction bases numbered 1, after V lost 4 bases and J lost 0 bases. The germline V gene encodes CDR1 MGHRA and CDR2 YSYEKL. This CDR3 spans 15 amino acids. The CDR3 bases are TGCGCCAGCAGCCTAGCGGGAGGGAACCAAGAGACCCAGTACTTC. Translation gives CASSLAGGNQETQYF.

This clone has a single count. V is TRBV7-9 and J is TRBJ2-2; weak D call: TRBD1 (5 bases). Germline-derived CDR1 and CDR2 are SEHNR and FQNEAQ (reference sequence). This CDR3 has 17 residues. The V gene lost 5 bases and the J gene lost 0 bases, with 16 bases spanning the gap. Here the CDR3 DNA reads TGTGCCAGCAGCCCTAGGGGTACAACAGCGAACACCGGGGAGCTGTTTTTT. This sequence encodes CASSPRGTTANTGELFF.

This chain uses TRBV25-1 with TRBJ1-1, with unresolved D. Germline-derived CDR1 and CDR2 are MGHDK and SYGVNS. This CDR3 is built from 11 residues. V lost 5 bases, J lost 9 bases, and 10 bases lay in between. CDR3 DNA sequence: TGTGCCAGCAGTACTCGACAAAAAGCTTTCTTT. This translates into CASSTRQKAFF.

The chain has TRBV11-2 and TRBJ2-3; D may be TRBD1 (6 bases). The germline V and J ends were trimmed by 5 bases and 3 bases, with 9 bases remaining between them. Germline-derived CDR1 and CDR2 are SGHAT and FQNNGV. The CDR3 runs to 13 residues. This CDR3 is CASSPTGTDTQYF. CDR3 DNA: TGTGCCAGCAGCCCCACAGGGACAGATACGCAGTATTTT. The whole variable domain, remainder taken from reference TRBV11-2 and TRBJ2-3, is EAGVAQSPRYKIIEKRQSVAFWCNPISGHATLYWYQQILGQGPKLLIQFQNNGVVDDSQLPKDRFSAERLKGVDSTLKIQPAKLEDSAVYLCASSPTGTDTQYFGPGTRLTVL.

The CDR3 loop is CASSQEAGLAGYEQYF. CDR3 bases: TGTGCCAGCAGCCAAGAAGCAGGGTTAGCGGGGTACGAGCAGTACTTC. The chain employs TRBV14 and TRBJ2-7; TRBD2 aligns across 8 bases. J lost 4 bases, V lost 0 bases, and 8 bases had no gene match. Germline CDR1 is SGHDN and CDR2 is FVKESK. The CDR3 extends over 16 amino acids.

The chain combines TRBV6-1 with TRBJ1-5; weak D call: TRBD1 (6 bases). The CDR3 is 15 amino acids. Deletions cut 2 bases from V and 2 bases from J, with 10 bases between. The germline V gene encodes CDR1 MNHNS and CDR2 SASEGT. The CDR3 coding sequence is TGTGCCAGCAGTGAACGCAGGGGAGGCAATCAGCCCCAGCATTTT. Amino acid sequence: CASSERRGGNQPQHF.

The chain employs TRBV18 and TRBJ1-2, with D unresolved. Looked up from germline, CDR1 is KGHSH and CDR2 is LQKENI. The CDR3 has 17 amino acids. V gave up 1 base and J gave up 0 bases, with 15 bases separating them. CDR3 protein: CASSPLVVNGANYGYTF. The CDR3 nucleotides are TGTGCCAGCTCACCACTGGTCGTGAACGGAGCTAACTATGGCTACACCTTC.

This chain uses TRBV6-4 with TRBJ1-3; perhaps TRBD1 as D (6 bases). V gave up 7 bases and J gave up 3 bases, with 7 bases separating them. The V gene's germline CDR1 is MRHNA and CDR2 SNTAGT. The CDR3 totals 12 residues. CDR3 protein: CASKDSGNTIYF. CDR3 DNA sequence: TGTGCCAGCAAGGACAGTGGAAACACCATATATTTT.

The chain employs TRBV10-2 and TRBJ2-1; 11 bases align to TRBD2. The CDR3 contains 15 residues. Germline V gene lookup returns CDR1 WSHSY and CDR2 SAAADI. V lost 6 bases and J lost 3; bases outside the gene matches: 4. In nucleotides, the CDR3 is TGCGCCAGCAGCCTAGCGGGAGGTCTCTACAATGAGCAGTTCTTC. This sequence encodes CASSLAGGLYNEQFF.

The V and J genes are TRBV5-1 and TRBJ1-2, with 8 bases matching TRBD1. Germline V gene lookup returns CDR1 SGHRS and CDR2 YFSETQ. The CDR3 runs to 20 residues. The V gene end was trimmed by 0 bases and the J gene end by 4 bases; junction bases not matched to a gene: 20. CDR3 sequence: CASSLAVGRQGPSMTYGYTF. The CDR3 nucleotides read TGCGCCAGCAGCTTGGCGGTTGGTCGACAGGGGCCTTCTATGACCTATGGCTACACCTTC.

The chain joins TRBV13 to TRBJ1-6; TRBD1 aligns across 10 bases. CDR1 is PRHDT and CDR2 is FYEKMQ in the germline V gene (reference sequence). The CDR3 extends over 15 amino acids. Germline trimming cut 7 bases from V and 8 bases from J; bases unmatched to any gene: 8. The CDR3 region is CASTLGDRGDSPLHF. CDR3 nucleotides: TGTGCCAGCACCCTGGGGGACAGGGGCGATTCACCCCTCCACTTT. The full variable domain, completed using reference TRBV13 and TRBJ1-6, is AAGVIQSPRHLIKEKRETATLKCYPIPRHDTVYWYQQGPGQDPQFLISFYEKMQSDKGSIPDRFSAQQFSDYHSELNMSSLELGDSALYFCASTLGDRGDSPLHFGNGTRLTVT.

The sample holds a few counts of this clone. An end of the junction differs from the germline gene, which may be a read error. The chain has TRBV7-7 and TRBJ2-5; D might be TRBD1 (5 bases). The CDR3 is 13 residues long. CDR1 and CDR2 (germline): SSHAT, FNYEAQ (reference sequence). The CDR3 coding sequence is TGTGCTAGCAGCCGAGACAGCGAAGAGACCCAGTACTTC. Translating gives CASSRDSEETQYF.

Only one count was recorded for this clone. This chain connects TRBV4-1 to TRBJ2-3, with TRBD2 matching over 8 bases. This CDR3 region has 21 residues. Per the germline V gene, CDR1 is MGHRA and CDR2 is YSYEKL. Losses at the gene ends were 0 bases for V and 0 bases for J; bases not matched to a gene: 17. CDR3 region: CASSQDITGVAGRPSTDTQYF. The CDR3, as DNA: TGCGCCAGCAGCCAAGATATTACGGGGGTAGCGGGACGACCTAGCACAGATACGCAGTATTTT.

The chain links TRBV7-6 to TRBJ1-1; 8 bases are a match to TRBD1. Germline V gives CDR1 SGHVS, CDR2 FNYEAQ. V trimming: 3 bases; J trimming: 0 bases; junction bases outside the gene matches: 18. The CDR3 consists of 20 residues. CDR3 protein: CASSFSAAGGQGALNTEAFF. The CDR3 region has the DNA TGTGCCAGCAGCTTTTCCGCGGCAGGCGGGCAGGGGGCACTGAACACTGAAGCTTTCTTT.

V usage is TRBV5-1 and J usage is TRBJ2-1; possibly TRBD2 for D (5 bases). Germline CDR1 SGHRS, CDR2 YFSETQ. V was shortened by 0 bases and J by 5 bases, with 9 bases between the two germline ends. The CDR3 is 14 residues long. CDR3 residues: CASSLEGVDNEQFF. In nucleotides, the CDR3 is TGCGCCAGCAGCTTGGAGGGAGTGGACAATGAGCAGTTCTTC.

The chain links TRBV12-5 to TRBJ2-1; TRBD2 agrees at 7 bases. The CDR3 totals 17 residues. Per germline, CDR1 LGHNT and CDR2 FRNRAP. Germline trimming cut 6 bases from V and 1 base from J; bases unmatched to any gene: 12. CDR3 sequence: CASGQLARGSSYNEQFF. In DNA form, the CDR3 reads TGTGCTAGTGGCCAACTCGCGCGGGGGAGTTCCTACAATGAGCAGTTCTTC.